The source of this TCR beta chain is a study of CD8 T cells in ankylosing spondylitis. Study-wide points: Clones tied to disease were said to be significantly enriched in matched ankylosing spondylitis synovial fluid. A motif in TCR beta, a set of under ten highly homologous variants, appeared characteristic of ankylosing spondylitis blood. Previously reported in reactive arthritis synovial fluid and blood were some of the motif variants.

A quantitative 5'-RACE method, one with molecular barcodes, was used to make TCR beta libraries. Each CDR3 protein gets one entry after TCRdb re-called the 5' RACE reads with MiXCR. The sample shows 160,000 or so distinct CDR3 sequences, around 8.9% of them seen only once. In its sample, this clonotype was seen many times. The target antigen is unknown. V trimming: 6 bases; J trimming: 7 bases; junction bases outside the gene matches: 13. There are 16 residues in the CDR3. This clonotype was obtained from a female donor with ankylosing spondylitis or in good health (not recorded which). The sequencing input was blood, either unsorted or a sorted T cell fraction (not recorded which). This chain joins TRBV12-3 or TRBV12-4 and TRBJ1-4; 8 bases are a match to TRBD1. CDR3 bases: TGTGCCAGCAGCCCATGGACAGGGCGGGGGGGTGAAAAACTGTTTTTT. Translated: CASSPWTGRGGEKLFF.